The rows below give T cell receptor beta chains drawn from one sample of a study of blood T cell repertoires in COVID-19. Sequencing used immunoSEQ multiplex PCR; TCRdb keeps in-frame clones, though not all of them. The sample includes 240,000 or so clones, roughly four fifths of them seen just once. Sample: peripheral blood. The receptors shown here come from a woman older than 75 with COVID-19, enrolled during active disease. The CDR3 runs from the conserved cysteine through the conserved F or W. D genes are given only for firm matches. Size is stated for part of the rows, as once, few or many counts, or as a class when the clone is expanded.

D gene: TRBD2; CDR3 length: 15; clone size: -; V gene: TRBV5-1; J gene: TRBJ2-1; CDR3 DNA: TGCGCCAGCAACCCGGGGGGAGGGGCGTACAATGAGCAGTTCTTC; CDR3 protein: CASNPGGGAYNEQFF
D gene: -; CDR3 length: 14; clone size: -; V gene: TRBV5-6; J gene: TRBJ2-7; CDR3 DNA: TGTGCCAGCAGCTTAGAAGGGGCCAGTGTCGAGCAGTACTTC; CDR3 protein: CASSLEGASVEQYF
D gene: -; CDR3 length: 13; clone size: -; V gene: TRBV6-5; J gene: TRBJ2-3; CDR3 DNA: TGTGCCAGCAGTCGGGACTGGTCCGATACGCAGTATTTT; CDR3 protein: CASSRDWSDTQYF
D gene: -; CDR3 length: 11; clone size: -; V gene: TRBV29-1; J gene: TRBJ2-7; CDR3 DNA: TGCAGCGTTGGTAGCTCCTACGAGCAGTACTTC; CDR3 protein: CSVGSSYEQYF
D gene: -; CDR3 length: 13; clone size: -; V gene: TRBV19; J gene: TRBJ2-7; CDR3 DNA: TGTGCCAGTAGTCCTAACAGGGTCGACGAGCAGTACTTC; CDR3 protein: CASSPNRVDEQYF
D gene: TRBD1; CDR3 length: 16; clone size: -; V gene: TRBV28; J gene: TRBJ1-2; CDR3 DNA: TGTGCCAGCAGTTTATCACCAGGACAGGGGGCGAAGGGCTACACCTTC; CDR3 protein: CASSLSPGQGAKGYTF
D gene: TRBD1; CDR3 length: 15; clone size: -; V gene: TRBV2; J gene: TRBJ1-1; CDR3 DNA: TGTGCCAGCATTCCGGGACAGGGAAGGGGGACTGAAGCTTTCTTT; CDR3 protein: CASIPGQGRGTEAFF
D gene: -; CDR3 length: 14; clone size: -; V gene: TRBV23-1; J gene: TRBJ1-5; CDR3 DNA: TGCGCCAGCAAGGGGCAAGATGGCAATCAGCCCCAGCATTTT; CDR3 protein: CASKGQDGNQPQHF
D gene: -; CDR3 length: 17; clone size: -; V gene: TRBV7-7; J gene: TRBJ2-1; CDR3 DNA: TGTGCTAGCAGCTTAGCCCCATCTGGGGCCTCCTACAATGAGCAGTTCTTC; CDR3 protein: CASSLAPSGASYNEQFF
D gene: TRBD1; CDR3 length: 14; clone size: once; V gene: TRBV28; J gene: TRBJ2-1; CDR3 DNA: TGTGCCAGCAGTTCCACAGGGGGTCTAAATGAGCAGTTCTTC; CDR3 protein: CASSSTGGLNEQFF
D gene: TRBD1; CDR3 length: 14; clone size: -; V gene: TRBV3-1/TRBV3-2; J gene: TRBJ1-2; CDR3 DNA: TGTGCCAGCAGCCTAATCGGGACAGACTATGGCTACACCTTC; CDR3 protein: CASSLIGTDYGYTF
D gene: -; CDR3 length: 13; clone size: -; V gene: TRBV10-3; J gene: TRBJ1-5; CDR3 DNA: TGTGCCATCAGTAGACAGGACAATCAGCCCCAGCATTTT; CDR3 protein: CAISRQDNQPQHF
D gene: -; CDR3 length: 17; clone size: -; V gene: TRBV5-6; J gene: TRBJ1-2; CDR3 DNA: TGTGCCAGCAGCTTGGATCGGGGGGAGTTGAGGAACTATGGCTACACCTTC; CDR3 protein: CASSLDRGELRNYGYTF
D gene: TRBD1; CDR3 length: 15; clone size: -; V gene: TRBV11-3; J gene: TRBJ2-1; CDR3 DNA: TGTGCCAGCAGCCCCGGGACAGGGGGCTACAATGAGCAGTTCTTC; CDR3 protein: CASSPGTGGYNEQFF
D gene: -; CDR3 length: 12; clone size: -; V gene: TRBV28; J gene: TRBJ1-1; CDR3 DNA: TGTGCCAGCAACCCGACGAACACGAGGGCTTTCTTT; CDR3 protein: CASNPTNTRAFF
D gene: TRBD1; CDR3 length: 16; clone size: few; V gene: TRBV2; J gene: TRBJ1-3; CDR3 DNA: TGTGCCAGCACCGGGACAGGGCTTATCTCTGGAAACACCATATATTTT; CDR3 protein: CASTGTGLISGNTIYF
D gene: TRBD2; CDR3 length: 17; clone size: -; V gene: TRBV5-1; J gene: TRBJ2-1; CDR3 DNA: TGCGCCAGCAGCTCTCTCGTAGCGGGGGGCTCCTACAATGAGCAGTTCTTC; CDR3 protein: CASSSLVAGGSYNEQFF
D gene: -; CDR3 length: 13; clone size: -; V gene: TRBV11-2; J gene: TRBJ1-1; CDR3 DNA: TGTGCCAGCGCCAGGGGACCTTTTACTGAAGCTTTCTTT; CDR3 protein: CASARGPFTEAFF
D gene: -; CDR3 length: 15; clone size: -; V gene: TRBV7-2; J gene: TRBJ2-1; CDR3 DNA: TGTGCCAGCAGCTTAGGTTCTCTAGGTGCAAATGAGCAGTTCTTC; CDR3 protein: CASSLGSLGANEQFF
D gene: -; CDR3 length: 14; clone size: -; V gene: TRBV28; J gene: TRBJ1-2; CDR3 DNA: TGTGCCAGCAGGCCCCCGGGACATGACTATGGCTACACCTTC; CDR3 protein: CASRPPGHDYGYTF
D gene: -; CDR3 length: 13; clone size: -; V gene: TRBV28; J gene: TRBJ1-4; CDR3 DNA: TGTGCCAGCGCGGGCAGGTCTTACGAAAAACTGTTTTTT; CDR3 protein: CASAGRSYEKLFF
D gene: -; CDR3 length: 14; clone size: -; V gene: TRBV27; J gene: TRBJ1-2; CDR3 DNA: TGTGCCAGCAGTCAAAGGAGGCAGGGAGGCGGCTACACCTTC; CDR3 protein: CASSQRRQGGGYTF
D gene: TRBD1; CDR3 length: 14; clone size: -; V gene: TRBV6-6; J gene: TRBJ1-1; CDR3 DNA: TGTGCCAGCACCCTAGGGACAGCGAACACTGAAGCTTTCTTT; CDR3 protein: CASTLGTANTEAFF
D gene: -; CDR3 length: 14; clone size: -; V gene: TRBV3-1/TRBV3-2; J gene: TRBJ1-2; CDR3 DNA: TGTGCCAGCAGCCAGGCGCAGGGACATGGGGGCTACACCTTC; CDR3 protein: CASSQAQGHGGYTF